These T cell receptor beta chains were read from a single sample in a study of spatial heterogeneity in lung cancer. Using its own MiXCR run on the 5' RACE reads, TCRdb lists one record per CDR3 protein. This table holds under 30,000 distinct CDR3 sequences, around 3.2% found once. The material was PBMCs, obtained at surgery. The receptor set was obtained from a female donor with early-stage non-small cell lung cancer. Each CDR3 is given with its conserved first and last residue. The D gene is left open where the match is weak. The size entry is marked missing in some rows and otherwise reads once, few, many or a size class.

clone size: many; D gene: .; J gene: TRBJ2-1; V gene: TRBV12-3/TRBV12-4; CDR3 protein: CASSPYGTLKFF; CDR3 DNA: TGTGCCAGCAGTCCCTACGGGACACTGAAGTTCTTC
clone size: many; D gene: TRBD1; J gene: TRBJ1-4; V gene: TRBV9; CDR3 protein: CASSPGDRGQNNEKLFF; CDR3 DNA: TGTGCCAGCAGCCCTGGGGACAGGGGGCAGAATAATGAAAAACTGTTTTTT
clone size: .; D gene: .; J gene: TRBJ1-2; V gene: TRBV5-1; CDR3 protein: CASSWEKTYGYTF; CDR3 DNA: TGCGCCAGCAGCTGGGAGAAGACCTATGGCTACACCTTC
clone size: many; D gene: .; J gene: TRBJ2-5; V gene: TRBV19; CDR3 protein: CASSLGQIETQYF; CDR3 DNA: TGTGCCAGTAGTCTAGGACAGATAGAGACCCAGTACTTC
clone size: many; D gene: .; J gene: TRBJ1-2; V gene: TRBV30; CDR3 protein: CAWGLTFGREYGYTF; CDR3 DNA: TGTGCCTGGGGTTTGACCTTCGGACGGGAGTATGGCTACACCTTC
clone size: many; D gene: TRBD1; J gene: TRBJ2-5; V gene: TRBV29-1; CDR3 protein: CSVEDGLRGLGETQYF; CDR3 DNA: TGCAGCGTTGAAGATGGCCTTAGGGGGCTCGGGGAGACCCAGTACTTC
clone size: many; D gene: .; J gene: TRBJ2-5; V gene: TRBV28; CDR3 protein: CASSGPAETQYF; CDR3 DNA: TGTGCCAGCAGTGGGCCGGCGGAGACCCAGTACTTC
clone size: many; D gene: .; J gene: TRBJ1-6; V gene: TRBV12-3/TRBV12-4; CDR3 protein: CASSARVEGVPVHF; CDR3 DNA: TGTGCCAGCAGTGCACGTGTTGAGGGGGTCCCCGTCCACTTT
clone size: few; D gene: .; J gene: TRBJ2-3; V gene: TRBV6-5; CDR3 protein: CASSRQSTDTQYF; CDR3 DNA: TGTGCCAGCAGTCGACAGAGCACAGATACGCAGTATTTT
clone size: many; D gene: .; J gene: TRBJ2-7; V gene: TRBV28; CDR3 protein: CAIAALRGQQYF; CDR3 DNA: TGTGCCATCGCGGCCCTGCGGGGGCAGCAGTACTTC
clone size: many; D gene: TRBD2; J gene: TRBJ2-5; V gene: TRBV7-6; CDR3 protein: CASSFGLAGRQETQYF; CDR3 DNA: TGTGCCAGCAGCTTCGGACTAGCGGGCCGCCAAGAGACCCAGTACTTC
clone size: many; D gene: .; J gene: TRBJ2-3; V gene: TRBV25-1; CDR3 protein: CASSTRVAGTYTDTQYF; CDR3 DNA: TGTGCCAGCAGTACTCGGGTTGCGGGGACGTACACAGATACGCAGTATTTT
clone size: many; D gene: .; J gene: TRBJ1-2; V gene: TRBV11-2; CDR3 protein: CASSLERQGLYGYTF; CDR3 DNA: TGTGCCAGCAGCTTAGAAAGGCAGGGACTCTATGGCTACACCTTC
clone size: .; D gene: .; J gene: TRBJ2-3; V gene: TRBV29-1; CDR3 protein: CSATPGGSDTQYF; CDR3 DNA: TGCAGCGCCACCCCGGGGGGCTCAGATACGCAGTATTTT
clone size: many; D gene: TRBD2; J gene: TRBJ2-7; V gene: TRBV20-1; CDR3 protein: CSAKGLAGETYEQYF; CDR3 DNA: TGCAGTGCCAAAGGACTAGCGGGTGAGACCTACGAGCAGTACTTC
clone size: many; D gene: TRBD2; J gene: TRBJ2-7; V gene: TRBV12-3/TRBV12-4; CDR3 protein: CASSGPNLAGKYEQYF; CDR3 DNA: TGTGCCAGCAGTGGCCCAAACCTAGCGGGAAAGTACGAGCAGTACTTC
clone size: many; D gene: TRBD2; J gene: TRBJ2-1; V gene: TRBV11-2; CDR3 protein: CASSGSGRAVEQFF; CDR3 DNA: TGTGCCAGCAGCGGTAGCGGGAGGGCCGTTGAGCAGTTCTTC
clone size: .; D gene: TRBD2; J gene: TRBJ2-5; V gene: TRBV6-5; CDR3 protein: CASSDLTGTSGETQYF; CDR3 DNA: TGTGCCAGCAGTGACCTCACAGGGACTAGTGGAGAGACCCAGTACTTC
clone size: many; D gene: .; J gene: TRBJ2-3; V gene: TRBV29-1; CDR3 protein: CSVVKQGGFADTQYF; CDR3 DNA: TGCAGCGTTGTGAAGCAGGGGGGTTTTGCAGATACGCAGTATTTT
clone size: many; D gene: .; J gene: TRBJ1-1; V gene: TRBV12-3/TRBV12-4; CDR3 protein: CASRLSGGMNTEAFF; CDR3 DNA: TGTGCCTCGCGGTTGAGTGGGGGGATGAACACTGAAGCTTTCTTT
clone size: many; D gene: .; J gene: TRBJ2-7; V gene: TRBV12-3/TRBV12-4; CDR3 protein: CAKKLYGDYEQYF; CDR3 DNA: TGTGCCAAAAAACTCTACGGGGACTACGAGCAGTACTTC
clone size: many; D gene: .; J gene: TRBJ2-7; V gene: TRBV29-1; CDR3 protein: CSVSWGTPAYEQYF; CDR3 DNA: TGCAGCGTTTCCTGGGGGACTCCAGCTTACGAGCAGTACTTC
clone size: many; D gene: .; J gene: TRBJ1-4; V gene: TRBV10-3; CDR3 protein: CATQGANEKLFF; CDR3 DNA: TGTGCCACCCAAGGGGCTAATGAAAAACTGTTTTTT
clone size: many; D gene: .; J gene: TRBJ2-1; V gene: TRBV13; CDR3 protein: CASSSSSWGNEQFF; CDR3 DNA: TGTGCCAGCAGCAGTAGTAGCTGGGGCAATGAGCAGTTCTTC
clone size: many; D gene: .; J gene: TRBJ2-7; V gene: TRBV11-2; CDR3 protein: CASSLFEQYF; CDR3 DNA: TGTGCCAGCAGCTTGTTCGAGCAGTACTTC
clone size: many; D gene: .; J gene: TRBJ2-7; V gene: TRBV20-1; CDR3 protein: CSARDVEGEGFYEQYF; CDR3 DNA: TGCAGTGCTAGAGACGTGGAGGGAGAGGGCTTTTACGAGCAGTACTTC
clone size: many; D gene: .; J gene: TRBJ2-1; V gene: TRBV9; CDR3 protein: CASSTIWGEQFF; CDR3 DNA: TGTGCCAGCAGCACGATCTGGGGTGAGCAGTTCTTC
clone size: many; D gene: .; J gene: TRBJ2-7; V gene: TRBV27; CDR3 protein: CASSFGQLLGEQYF; CDR3 DNA: TGTGCCAGCAGTTTTGGTCAGCTTTTGGGCGAGCAGTACTTC
clone size: many; D gene: .; J gene: TRBJ1-2; V gene: TRBV29-1; CDR3 protein: CSAPGGLGGYTF; CDR3 DNA: TGCAGCGCTCCTGGAGGGCTCGGCGGCTACACCTTC
clone size: many; D gene: TRBD1; J gene: TRBJ2-7; V gene: TRBV5-1; CDR3 protein: CASSTAGGSDEQYF; CDR3 DNA: TGCGCCAGCAGTACAGCAGGGGGCTCCGACGAGCAGTACTTC
clone size: many; D gene: .; J gene: TRBJ1-2; V gene: TRBV6-5; CDR3 protein: CASSYLGEGPSYGYTF; CDR3 DNA: TGTGCCAGCAGTTACCTCGGGGAGGGGCCCTCCTATGGCTACACCTTC
clone size: many; D gene: .; J gene: TRBJ1-2; V gene: TRBV24-1; CDR3 protein: CATSDLKGNYGYTF; CDR3 DNA: TGTGCCACCAGTGATTTAAAGGGTAACTATGGCTACACCTTC
clone size: many; D gene: .; J gene: TRBJ1-2; V gene: TRBV29-1; CDR3 protein: CSGLSFDTTNYGYTF; CDR3 DNA: TGCAGCGGCCTGTCCTTCGATACCACTAACTATGGCTACACCTTC
clone size: many; D gene: TRBD1; J gene: TRBJ2-1; V gene: TRBV6-2/TRBV6-3; CDR3 protein: CASRGTGSAFYNEQFF; CDR3 DNA: TGTGCCAGCAGAGGGACAGGGTCTGCCTTTTACAATGAGCAGTTCTTC
clone size: many; D gene: TRBD1; J gene: TRBJ1-1; V gene: TRBV19; CDR3 protein: CASRQGANTEAFF; CDR3 DNA: TGTGCCAGTCGTCAGGGGGCGAACACTGAAGCTTTCTTT
clone size: few; D gene: .; J gene: TRBJ1-1; V gene: TRBV20-1; CDR3 protein: CSARRVGQPTEAFF; CDR3 DNA: TGCAGTGCCCGCCGGGTTGGGCAGCCGACTGAAGCTTTCTTT
clone size: many; D gene: .; J gene: TRBJ2-1; V gene: TRBV5-1; CDR3 protein: CASSLYGGVLDEQFF; CDR3 DNA: TGCGCCAGCAGCTTGTATGGAGGGGTCCTTGATGAGCAGTTCTTC
clone size: many; D gene: TRBD1; J gene: TRBJ1-2; V gene: TRBV2; CDR3 protein: CASSTIAGGSFYGYTF; CDR3 DNA: TGTGCCAGCAGTACTATCGCAGGGGGCTCCTTCTATGGCTACACCTTC
clone size: many; D gene: .; J gene: TRBJ1-2; V gene: TRBV5-5; CDR3 protein: CASSFELVGYTF; CDR3 DNA: TGTGCCAGCAGCTTTGAACTAGTTGGCTACACCTTC
clone size: many; D gene: .; J gene: TRBJ1-1; V gene: TRBV19; CDR3 protein: CASSTSPGLTEAFF; CDR3 DNA: TGTGCCAGTAGTACGTCGCCAGGGCTTACTGAAGCTTTCTTT
clone size: many; D gene: .; J gene: TRBJ2-7; V gene: TRBV15; CDR3 protein: CATSRDFIFYEQYF; CDR3 DNA: TGTGCCACCAGCAGAGATTTCATTTTCTACGAGCAGTACTTC
clone size: many; D gene: .; J gene: TRBJ2-6; V gene: TRBV27; CDR3 protein: CASRGGGANVLTF; CDR3 DNA: TGTGCCAGTCGGGGTGGTGGGGCCAACGTCCTGACTTTC
clone size: many; D gene: TRBD1; J gene: TRBJ1-1; V gene: TRBV29-1; CDR3 protein: CSVVTQGGRTTEAFF; CDR3 DNA: TGCAGCGTTGTAACCCAGGGGGGACGGACCACTGAAGCTTTCTTT
clone size: many; D gene: .; J gene: TRBJ2-5; V gene: TRBV7-2; CDR3 protein: CASSYGGRQETQYF; CDR3 DNA: TGTGCCAGCAGCTACGGGGGGCGCCAAGAGACCCAGTACTTC
clone size: .; D gene: .; J gene: TRBJ2-2; V gene: TRBV6-4; CDR3 protein: CASSDGLGTGELFF; CDR3 DNA: TGTGCCAGCAGTGACGGGCTGGGAACCGGGGAGCTGTTTTTT